This T cell receptor beta chain was recorded in a study of T cells expressing NK-cell markers (dated by TCRdb to 2019 to 2021). At the level of the whole study: Fewer than ten donors provided sorted CD3+CD56+NKG2C+, CD3+CD56+NKG2C- and CD3+CD56-NKG2C+ T-cell subsets, whose TCR beta-chain repertoires were profiled. Among the eight sequenced donors, only one was HCMV-seronegative, while the other seven were HCMV-seropositive. Randomly selected healthy volunteers, three men and five women, were used as the eight sequenced donors. Libraries were sequenced as 2 x 150 bp reads on Illumina HiSeq 2000/2500, MiSeq or NextSeq.

HCMV serostatus was determined by detecting HCMV-specific IgG in serum with a commercial ELISA kit. Ficoll density gradient centrifugation was used to isolate peripheral blood mononuclear cells from blood. For sequencing, an Illumina HiSeq 2000 was employed. TCR beta cDNA libraries were made by 5'RACE template switching that added a universal primer site and unique molecular identifiers. cDNA synthesis was primed from the TCR beta constant segment, followed by two successive PCR amplification steps. The original pipeline was this. MIGEC handled demultiplexing of the reads and grouping by UMI, while MiTCR was used to assemble and quantify clonotypes. To exclude erroneous sequences, only TCR cDNA sequences supported by at least two reads were retained. The tcR package was used for downstream repertoire analysis, and clonotypes were matched between fractions using CDR3 nucleotide sequence together with V segment. VDJmatch was used to annotate antigen specificity against VDJdb, with one amino acid substitution in CDR3 permitted. One entry per CDR3 protein sequence results from the TCRdb reprocessing of the reads, with DNA left out. The V and J calls reflect TCRdb's pipeline rather than the authors' work. The sample has hundreds of thousands of distinct CDR3 sequences on record. 4% to 5% of the sample comes from the top ten.

The paper's findings and limits, for the study overall: Those dominant clonotypes were again the most abundant among CD3+CD56-NKG2C+ cells in a handful of donors, at about 28.3-65%. Whether the expanded NKG2C-expressing T cell clones were specific for HCMV antigens remained unclear. In roughly 6 donors, the dominant CD3+CD56+NKG2C+ clonotypes were found to rank among the top 10 CD8+ clonotypes and to make up roughly 1.0-8% of CD8+ T cells.

CDR1 SGHTA and CDR2 FQGNSA are derived from the germline V gene. The CDR3 sequence holds 14 residues, the cysteine and phenylalanine included. No DNA has been recorded. Worth noting for this clonotype: Its antigen is not yet known.

Sequenced material: blood T cells: a sorted CD56 or NKG2C T cell subset, CD4+ or CD8+ T cells, or bulk PBMC T cells (not recorded which). This TCR was sampled from a woman between 18 and 70 years old in good health. Recombination connected TRBV7-2 to TRBJ1-2. The CDR3 amino acid sequence is: CASSLVGANYGYTF.